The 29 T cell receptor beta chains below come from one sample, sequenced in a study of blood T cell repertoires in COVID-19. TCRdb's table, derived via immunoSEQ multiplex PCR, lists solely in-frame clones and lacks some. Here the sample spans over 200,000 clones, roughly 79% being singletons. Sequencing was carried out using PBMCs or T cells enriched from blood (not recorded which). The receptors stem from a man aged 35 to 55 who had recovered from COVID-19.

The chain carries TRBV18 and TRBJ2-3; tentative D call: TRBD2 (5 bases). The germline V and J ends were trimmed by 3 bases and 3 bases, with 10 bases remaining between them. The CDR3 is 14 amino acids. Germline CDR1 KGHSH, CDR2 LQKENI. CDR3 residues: CASSPMDSTDTQYF. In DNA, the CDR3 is TGTGCCAGCTCACCGATGGACTCAACAGATACGCAGTATTTT.

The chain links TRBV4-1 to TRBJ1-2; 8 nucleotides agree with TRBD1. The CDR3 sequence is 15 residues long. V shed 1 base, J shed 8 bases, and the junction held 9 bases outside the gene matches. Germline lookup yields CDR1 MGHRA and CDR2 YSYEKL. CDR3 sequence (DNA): TGCGCCAGCAGCCAAGCGGCAGGGGGCGTAAGCGGCTACACCTTC. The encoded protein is CASSQAAGGVSGYTF.

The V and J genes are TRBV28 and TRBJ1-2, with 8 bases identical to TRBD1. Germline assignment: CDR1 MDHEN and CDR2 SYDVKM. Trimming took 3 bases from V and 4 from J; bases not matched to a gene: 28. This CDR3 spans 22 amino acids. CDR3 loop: CASSFLDGGGQDAIGPTYGYTF. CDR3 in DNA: TGTGCCAGCAGTTTCCTCGACGGAGGGGGACAGGACGCAATAGGCCCTACCTATGGCTACACCTTC.

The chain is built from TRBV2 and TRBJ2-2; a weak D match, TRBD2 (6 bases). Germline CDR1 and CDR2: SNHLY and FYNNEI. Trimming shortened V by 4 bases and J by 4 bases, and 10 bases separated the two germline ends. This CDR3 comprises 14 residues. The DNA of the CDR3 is TGTGCCAGCAGTGGCGGAGCGGGCACCGGGGAGCTGTTTTTT. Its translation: CASSGGAGTGELFF. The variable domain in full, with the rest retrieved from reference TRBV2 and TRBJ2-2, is EPEVTQTPSHQVTQMGQEVILRCVPISNHLYFYWYRQILGQKVEFLVSFYNNEISEKSEIFDDQFSVERPDGSNFTLKIRSTKLEDSAMYFCASSGGAGTGELFFGEGSRLTVL.

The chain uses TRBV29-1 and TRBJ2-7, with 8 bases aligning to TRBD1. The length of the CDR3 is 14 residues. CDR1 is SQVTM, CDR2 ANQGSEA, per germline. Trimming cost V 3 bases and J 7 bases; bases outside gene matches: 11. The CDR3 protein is CSVEAGTGAKEQYF. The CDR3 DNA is TGCAGCGTTGAGGCCGGGACAGGTGCTAAAGAGCAGTACTTC.

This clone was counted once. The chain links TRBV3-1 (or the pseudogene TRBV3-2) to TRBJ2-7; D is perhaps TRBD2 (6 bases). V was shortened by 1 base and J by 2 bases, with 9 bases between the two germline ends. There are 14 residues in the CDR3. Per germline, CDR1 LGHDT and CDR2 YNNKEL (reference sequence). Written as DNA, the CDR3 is TGTGCCAGCAGCCAAGTTACGGGAGCCTACGAGCAGTACTTC. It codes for CASSQVTGAYEQYF.

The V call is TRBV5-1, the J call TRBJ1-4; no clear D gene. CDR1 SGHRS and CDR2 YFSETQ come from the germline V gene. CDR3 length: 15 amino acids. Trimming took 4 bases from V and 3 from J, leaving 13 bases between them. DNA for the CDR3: TGCGCCAGCAGCCCCTCACAGATTGCTAATGAAAAACTGTTTTTT. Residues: CASSPSQIANEKLFF. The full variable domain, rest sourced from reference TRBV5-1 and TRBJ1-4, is KAGVTQTPRYLIKTRGQQVTLSCSPISGHRSVSWYQQTPGQGLQFLFEYFSETQRNKGNFPGRFSGRQFSNSRSEMNVSTLELGDSALYLCASSPSQIANEKLFFGSGTQLSVL.

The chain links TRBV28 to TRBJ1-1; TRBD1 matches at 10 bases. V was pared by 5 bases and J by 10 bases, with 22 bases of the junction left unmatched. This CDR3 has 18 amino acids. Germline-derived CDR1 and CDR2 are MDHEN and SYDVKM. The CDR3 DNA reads TGTGCCAGCAGTACCGACAGGGGGCGCGAAAGGGGCAGAGTATCAGCTTTCTTT. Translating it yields CASSTDRGRERGRVSAFF.

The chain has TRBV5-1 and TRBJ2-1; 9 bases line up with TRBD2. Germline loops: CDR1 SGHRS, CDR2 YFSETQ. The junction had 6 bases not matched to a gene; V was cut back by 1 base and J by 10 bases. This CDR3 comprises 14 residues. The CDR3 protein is CASSLLRGGREQFF. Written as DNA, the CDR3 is TGCGCCAGCAGCTTGTTGCGGGGGGGACGAGAGCAGTTCTTC.

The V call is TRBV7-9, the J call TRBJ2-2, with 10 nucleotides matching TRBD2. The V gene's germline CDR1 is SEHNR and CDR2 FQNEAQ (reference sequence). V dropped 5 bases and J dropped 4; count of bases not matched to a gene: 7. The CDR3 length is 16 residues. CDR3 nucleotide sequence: TGTGCCAGCAGCCGGACTAGCGGAAAGTCCACCGGGGAGCTGTTTTTT. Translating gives CASSRTSGKSTGELFF.

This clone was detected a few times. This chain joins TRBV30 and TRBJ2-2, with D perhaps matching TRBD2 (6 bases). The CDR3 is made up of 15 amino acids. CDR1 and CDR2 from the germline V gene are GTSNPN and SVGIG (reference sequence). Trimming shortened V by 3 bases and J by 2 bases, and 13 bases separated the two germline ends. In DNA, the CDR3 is TGTGCCTGGAGATTGTTCGGGAGAAACACCGGGGAGCTGTTTTTT. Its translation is CAWRLFGRNTGELFF.

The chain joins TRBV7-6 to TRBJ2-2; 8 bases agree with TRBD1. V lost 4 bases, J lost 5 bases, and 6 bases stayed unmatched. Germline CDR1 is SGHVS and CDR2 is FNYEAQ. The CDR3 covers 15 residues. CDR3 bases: TGTGCCAGCAGCTCCTACAGGGGGAAAACCGGGGAGCTGTTTTTT. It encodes CASSSYRGKTGELFF.

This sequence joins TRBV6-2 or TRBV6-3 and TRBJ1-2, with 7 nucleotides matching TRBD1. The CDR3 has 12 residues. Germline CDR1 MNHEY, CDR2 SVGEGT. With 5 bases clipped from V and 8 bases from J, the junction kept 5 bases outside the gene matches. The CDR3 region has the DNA TGTGCCAGCAGTACGACAGGGAGAGGCTACACCTTC. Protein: CASSTTGRGYTF.

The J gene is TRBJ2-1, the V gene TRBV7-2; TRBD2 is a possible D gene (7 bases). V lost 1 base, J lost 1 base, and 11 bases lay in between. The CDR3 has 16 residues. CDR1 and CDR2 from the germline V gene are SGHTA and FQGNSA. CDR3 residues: CASSLVKGGSYNEQFF. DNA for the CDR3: TGTGCCAGCAGCTTAGTTAAGGGGGGGTCCTACAATGAGCAGTTCTTC.

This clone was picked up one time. DNA for the CDR3: TGCGCCAGCAGCCCGACAGTGATCTCTGGAAACACCATATATTTT. Translation: CASSPTVISGNTIYF. This chain connects TRBV5-1 to TRBJ1-3; TRBD1 is a possible D gene (5 bases). Deletions cut 4 bases from V and 0 bases from J, with 11 bases between. Germline CDR1 reads SGHRS; CDR2 reads YFSETQ. The CDR3 has 15 residues.

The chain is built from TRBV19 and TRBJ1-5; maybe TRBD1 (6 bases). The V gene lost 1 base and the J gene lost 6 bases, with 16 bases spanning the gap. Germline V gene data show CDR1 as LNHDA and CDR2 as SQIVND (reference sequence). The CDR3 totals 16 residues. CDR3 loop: CASSIGGQSESQPQHF. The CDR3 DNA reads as TGTGCCAGTAGTATAGGGGGGCAGTCCGAGAGTCAGCCCCAGCATTTT.

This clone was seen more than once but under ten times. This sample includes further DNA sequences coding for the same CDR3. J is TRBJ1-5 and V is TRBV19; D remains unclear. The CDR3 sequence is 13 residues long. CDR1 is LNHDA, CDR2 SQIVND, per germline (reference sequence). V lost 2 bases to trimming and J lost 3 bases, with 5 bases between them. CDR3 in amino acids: CASSIQNNQPQHF. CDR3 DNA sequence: TGTGCCAGTAGTATACAGAACAATCAGCCCCAGCATTTT. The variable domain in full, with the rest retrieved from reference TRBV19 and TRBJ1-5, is DGGITQSPKYLFRKEGQNVTLSCEQNLNHDAMYWYRQDPGQGLRLIYYSQIVNDFQKGDIAEGYSVSREKKESFPLTVTSAQKNPTAFYLCASSIQNNQPQHFGDGTRLSIL.

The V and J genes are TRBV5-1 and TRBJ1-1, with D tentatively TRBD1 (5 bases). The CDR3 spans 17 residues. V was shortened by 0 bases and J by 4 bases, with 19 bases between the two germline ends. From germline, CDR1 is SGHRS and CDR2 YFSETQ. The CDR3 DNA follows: TGCGCCAGCAGCTTGGCCTCATTTATTGACAGAGGCACTGAAGCTTTCTTT. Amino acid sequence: CASSLASFIDRGTEAFF.

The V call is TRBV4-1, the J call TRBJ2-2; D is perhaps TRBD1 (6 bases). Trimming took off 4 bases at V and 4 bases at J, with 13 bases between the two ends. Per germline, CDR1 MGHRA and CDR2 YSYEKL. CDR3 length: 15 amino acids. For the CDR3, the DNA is TGCGCCAGCAGCCGCGACAGGTTAGGCACCGGGGAGCTGTTTTTT. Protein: CASSRDRLGTGELFF.

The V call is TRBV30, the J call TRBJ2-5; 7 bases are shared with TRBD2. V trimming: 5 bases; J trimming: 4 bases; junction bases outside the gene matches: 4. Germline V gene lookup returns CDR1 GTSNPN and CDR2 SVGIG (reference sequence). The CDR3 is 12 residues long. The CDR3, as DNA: TGTGCCTGGTTGGGGGGGGGAGAGACCCAGTACTTC. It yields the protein CAWLGGGETQYF.

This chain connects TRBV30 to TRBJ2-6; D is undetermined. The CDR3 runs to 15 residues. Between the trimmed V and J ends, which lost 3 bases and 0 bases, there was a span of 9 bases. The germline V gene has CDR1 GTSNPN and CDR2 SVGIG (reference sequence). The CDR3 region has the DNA TGTGCCTGGAGCGCCGGTGACTCTGGGGCCAACGTCCTGACTTTC. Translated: CAWSAGDSGANVLTF.

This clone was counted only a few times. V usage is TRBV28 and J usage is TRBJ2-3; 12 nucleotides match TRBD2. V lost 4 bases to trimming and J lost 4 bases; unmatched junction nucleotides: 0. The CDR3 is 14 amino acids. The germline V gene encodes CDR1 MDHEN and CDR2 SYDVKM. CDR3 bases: TGTGCCAGCAGTTCTAGCGGGAGGGCAGATACGCAGTATTTT. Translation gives CASSSSGRADTQYF.

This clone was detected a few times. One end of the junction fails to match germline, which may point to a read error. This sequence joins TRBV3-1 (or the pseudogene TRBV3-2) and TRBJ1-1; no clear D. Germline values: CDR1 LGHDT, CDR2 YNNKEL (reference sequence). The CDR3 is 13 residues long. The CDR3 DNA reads TGTGCCAGCAGCTCTAGTCTGAATACTGAAGCTTTCTTT. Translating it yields CASSSSLNTEAFF.

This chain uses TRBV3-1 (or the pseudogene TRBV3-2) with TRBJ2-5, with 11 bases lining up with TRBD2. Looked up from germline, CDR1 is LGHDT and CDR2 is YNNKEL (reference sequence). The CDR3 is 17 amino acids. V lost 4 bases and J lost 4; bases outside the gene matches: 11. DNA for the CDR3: TGTGCCAGCAGCCCCTTGCCTAGCGGGGGGAATCGAGAGACCCAGTACTTC. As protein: CASSPLPSGGNRETQYF.

The CDR3 region has the DNA TGTGCCAGCAGCCAAGACGCGCTAGCGGGCGTACACGAGCAGTACTTC. Its protein is CASSQDALAGVHEQYF. The gene calls are TRBV3-1 (or the pseudogene TRBV3-2) and TRBJ2-7, with 8 bases identical to TRBD2. In germline, CDR1 is LGHDT, CDR2 YNNKEL (reference sequence). This CDR3 has 16 residues. Germline trimming cut 0 bases from V and 5 bases from J; bases unmatched to any gene: 9.

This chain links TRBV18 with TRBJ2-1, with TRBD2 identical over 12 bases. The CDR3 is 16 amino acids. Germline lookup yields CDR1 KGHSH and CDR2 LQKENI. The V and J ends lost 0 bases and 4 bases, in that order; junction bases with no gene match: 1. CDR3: CASSPPGTSGYNEQFF. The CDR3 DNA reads TGTGCCAGCTCACCACCGGGGACTAGCGGGTACAATGAGCAGTTCTTC.

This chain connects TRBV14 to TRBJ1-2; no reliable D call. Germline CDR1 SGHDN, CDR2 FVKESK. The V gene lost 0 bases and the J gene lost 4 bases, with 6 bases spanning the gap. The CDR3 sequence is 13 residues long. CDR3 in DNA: TGTGCCAGCAGCCAAGATCGTTCCTATGGCTACACCTTC. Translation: CASSQDRSYGYTF.

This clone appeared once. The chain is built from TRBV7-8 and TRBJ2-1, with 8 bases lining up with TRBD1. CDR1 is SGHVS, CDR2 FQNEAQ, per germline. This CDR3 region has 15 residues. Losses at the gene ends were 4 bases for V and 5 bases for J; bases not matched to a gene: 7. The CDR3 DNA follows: TGTGCCAGCAGCTACCGGACAGGGCCAGACAATGAGCAGTTCTTC. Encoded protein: CASSYRTGPDNEQFF. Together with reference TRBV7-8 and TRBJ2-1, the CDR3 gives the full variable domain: GAGVSQSPRYKVAKRGQDVALRCDPISGHVSLFWYQQALGQGPEFLTYFQNEAQLDKSGLPSDRFFAERPEGSVSTLKIQRTQQEDSAVYLCASSYRTGPDNEQFFGPGTRLTVL.

In nucleotides, the CDR3 is TGTGCCAGTAGTCGGGGCGGGGAGGTTGGAATGCGGTACACCTTC. Residues: CASSRGGEVGMRYTF. This chain connects TRBV19 to TRBJ1-2; possible D gene TRBD1, 5 bases. The germline gives CDR1 LNHDA, CDR2 SQIVND (reference sequence). V shed 5 bases and J shed 11 bases, with 24 bases lying between them. The CDR3 contains 15 residues.